This entry is about one T cell receptor beta chain. Its antigen is still unknown. No base quality values were provided; no much bigger clone lies one nucleotide off. Each collaborating institution followed its own protocols to collect whole blood in K2EDTA tubes. For TCRbeta analysis, collaborators shipped samples as frozen whole blood, isolated PBMCs, or DNA extracted from either of those sample types. The data derive from a study of blood T cell repertoires in COVID-19 (dated by TCRdb to 2018 to 2020). About the study as a whole: Samples covering the acute and convalescent phases of COVID-19 were provided by collaborators in the United States, Italy and Spain. Nearly every sample came with metadata listing a de-identified subject ID, COVID-19 status, age in years and sex. The samples were drawn from the first 160 participants of the ongoing ImmuneRACE study and from some 1,300 subjects provided by 6 global collaborators. The material from the prospective study consisted of cDNA or gDNA derived from T cells, B-cell-depleted T cells, or PBMCs. Where available, HLA class I and class II types were obtained from metadata supplied by the sample provider rather than from assay-based typing. The repertoires were released in a freely available public database meant as a resource for research on the immune response to SARS-CoV-2. The dataset comprised deeply sampled blood TCRbeta repertoires from subjects exposed to, actively infected with, or recovered from COVID-19.

From a lookup of the germline V gene, CDR1 and CDR2 are MNHEY and SVGAGI. The germline ends are 12 bases apart after V is trimmed by 2 bases and J by 4 bases. Including the terminal cysteine and phenylalanine, the CDR3 comprises 15 residues. CDR3 DNA is the only sequence kept; it has 45 bases, read in frame from the first base. On the study overall, not on this receptor specifically: The quantity of clinical and demographic metadata differed by source and by participant and was supplied without curation.

TCRbeta CDR3 regions were amplified from genomic DNA using the immunoSEQ Assay, a bias-controlled multiplex PCR. The source study handled its data this way. Nucleated cell counts per sample were estimated from amplification of reference gene primers within the assay. To quantify the absolute abundance of each unique TCRbeta CDR3 rearrangement, sequence reads were collapsed and filtered. Productive Simpson clonality was computed per sample as the square root of Simpson's diversity index over productive rearrangements. TCRdb provides this immuneACCESS table in a form limited to in-frame rearrangements. Some clones are lacking; in checked studies, under half of them reflect an unresolved V gene, and why the rest are absent is not known. From that table come the V and J calls and clone size; the DNA was used to work out D and trimming. Recorded for this sample are about 140,000 clones; approximately 80% of them occurred a single time. Of the sample, roughly 6.5% falls within the top ten clones.

Source material: peripheral blood. This clonotype was sampled from a human donor in a cohort sampled during active COVID-19. The chain joins TRBV6-5 to TRBJ1-3; the D gene is not confidently resolved. The CDR3 in this case is CASSYGRTGGNTIYF. The sequenced DNA: TGTGCCAGCAGTTACGGTAGGACGGGAGGAAACACCATATATTTT.